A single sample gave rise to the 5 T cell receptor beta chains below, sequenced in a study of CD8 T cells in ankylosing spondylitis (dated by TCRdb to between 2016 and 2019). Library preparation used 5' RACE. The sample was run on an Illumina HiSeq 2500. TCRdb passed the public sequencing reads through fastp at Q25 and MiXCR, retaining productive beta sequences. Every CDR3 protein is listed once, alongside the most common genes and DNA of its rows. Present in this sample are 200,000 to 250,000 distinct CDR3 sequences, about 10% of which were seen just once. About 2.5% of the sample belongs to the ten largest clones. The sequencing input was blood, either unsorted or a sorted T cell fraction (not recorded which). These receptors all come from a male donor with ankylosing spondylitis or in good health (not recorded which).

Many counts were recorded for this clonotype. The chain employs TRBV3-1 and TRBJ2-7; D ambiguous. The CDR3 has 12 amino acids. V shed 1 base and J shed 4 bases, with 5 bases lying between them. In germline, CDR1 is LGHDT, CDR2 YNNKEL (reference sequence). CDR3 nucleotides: TGTGCCAGCAGCCAAGGGATTTACGAGCAGTACTTC. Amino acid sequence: CASSQGIYEQYF.

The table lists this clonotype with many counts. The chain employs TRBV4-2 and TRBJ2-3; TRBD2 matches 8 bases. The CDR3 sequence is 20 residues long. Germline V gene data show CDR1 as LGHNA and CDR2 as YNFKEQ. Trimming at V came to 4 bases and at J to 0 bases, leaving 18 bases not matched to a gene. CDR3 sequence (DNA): TGTGCCAGCAGCCTTCCGAAATTCGGCGGGGGGACTCCTAGCACAGATACGCAGTATTTT. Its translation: CASSLPKFGGGTPSTDTQYF.

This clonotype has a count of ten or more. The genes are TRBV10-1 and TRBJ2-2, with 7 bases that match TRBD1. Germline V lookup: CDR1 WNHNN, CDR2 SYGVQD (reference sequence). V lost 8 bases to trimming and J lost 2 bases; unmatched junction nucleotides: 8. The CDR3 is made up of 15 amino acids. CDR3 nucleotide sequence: TGCGCCAGCGGACTCGGGACAGCTAACACCGGGGAGCTGTTTTTT. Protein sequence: CASGLGTANTGELFF.

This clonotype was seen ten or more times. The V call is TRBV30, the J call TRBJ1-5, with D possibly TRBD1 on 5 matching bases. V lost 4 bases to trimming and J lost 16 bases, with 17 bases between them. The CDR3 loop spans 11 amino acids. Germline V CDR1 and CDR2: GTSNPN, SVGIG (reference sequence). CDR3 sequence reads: CAWTPLPDKHF. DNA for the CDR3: TGTGCCTGGACGCCGCTTCCGGACAAACATTTT.

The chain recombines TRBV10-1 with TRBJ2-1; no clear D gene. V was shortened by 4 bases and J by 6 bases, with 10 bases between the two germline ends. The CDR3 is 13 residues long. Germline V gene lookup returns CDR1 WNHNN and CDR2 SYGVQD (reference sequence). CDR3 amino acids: CASSVGPTNEQFF. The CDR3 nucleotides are TGCGCCAGCAGTGTAGGTCCCACCAATGAGCAGTTCTTC.